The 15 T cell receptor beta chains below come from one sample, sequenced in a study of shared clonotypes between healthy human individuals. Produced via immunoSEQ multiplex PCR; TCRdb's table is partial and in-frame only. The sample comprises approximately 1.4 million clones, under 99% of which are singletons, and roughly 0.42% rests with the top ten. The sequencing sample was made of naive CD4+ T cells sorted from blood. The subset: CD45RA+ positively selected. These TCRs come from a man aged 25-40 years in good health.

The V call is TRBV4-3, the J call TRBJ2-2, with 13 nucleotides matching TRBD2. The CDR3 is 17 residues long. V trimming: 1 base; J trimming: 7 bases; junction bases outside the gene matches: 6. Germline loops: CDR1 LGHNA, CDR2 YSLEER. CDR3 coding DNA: TGCGCCAGCAGCCAAGGTGGGACTAGCGGGATGGGCGGGGAGCTGTTTTTT. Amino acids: CASSQGGTSGMGGELFF.

Here the CDR3 DNA reads TGTGCCAGCAGCAAGTTGTCCCGGGGGGATGAGCAGTTCTTC. Translating gives CASSKLSRGDEQFF. The chain recombines TRBV14 with TRBJ2-1; 7 bases align to TRBD2. The CDR3 runs to 14 residues. V shed 5 bases, J shed 8 bases, and the junction held 9 bases outside the gene matches. CDR1 and CDR2 from the germline V gene are SGHDN and FVKESK.

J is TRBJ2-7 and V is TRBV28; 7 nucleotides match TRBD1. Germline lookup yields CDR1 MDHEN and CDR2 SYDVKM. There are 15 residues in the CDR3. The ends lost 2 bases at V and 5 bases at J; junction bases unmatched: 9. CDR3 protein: CASSLAPGQTNEQYF. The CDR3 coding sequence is TGTGCCAGCAGTTTAGCACCGGGACAGACTAACGAGCAGTACTTC.

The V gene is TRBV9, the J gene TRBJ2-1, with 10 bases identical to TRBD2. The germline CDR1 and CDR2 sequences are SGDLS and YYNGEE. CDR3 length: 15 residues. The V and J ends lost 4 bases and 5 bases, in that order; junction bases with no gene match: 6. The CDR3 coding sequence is TGTGCCAGCAGCCCTAGCGGGAGACCCCACAATGAGCAGTTCTTC. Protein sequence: CASSPSGRPHNEQFF. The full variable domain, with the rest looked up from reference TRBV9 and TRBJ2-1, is DSGVTQTPKHLITATGQRVTLRCSPRSGDLSVYWYQQSLDQGLQFLIQYYNGEERAKGNILERFSAQQFPDLHSELNLSSLELGDSALYFCASSPSGRPHNEQFFGPGTRLTVL.

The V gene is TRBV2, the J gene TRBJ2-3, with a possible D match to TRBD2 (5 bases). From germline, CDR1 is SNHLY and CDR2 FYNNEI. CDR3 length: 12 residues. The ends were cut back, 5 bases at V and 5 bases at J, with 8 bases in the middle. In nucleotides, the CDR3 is TGTGCCAGCAGTTCCGCGGGAGATACGCAGTATTTT. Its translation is CASSSAGDTQYF.

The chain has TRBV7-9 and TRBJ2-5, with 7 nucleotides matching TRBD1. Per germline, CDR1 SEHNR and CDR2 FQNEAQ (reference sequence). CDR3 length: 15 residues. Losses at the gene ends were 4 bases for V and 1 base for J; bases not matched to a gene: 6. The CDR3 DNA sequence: TGTGCCAGCAGCTCTGGGACAGCCGGCCAAGAGACCCAGTACTTC. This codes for CASSSGTAGQETQYF. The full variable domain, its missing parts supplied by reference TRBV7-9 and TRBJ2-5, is DTGVSQNPRHKITKRGQNVTFRCDPISEHNRLYWYRQTLGQGPEFLTYFQNEAQLEKSRLLSDRFSAERPKGSFSTLEIQRTEQGDSAMYLCASSSGTAGQETQYFGPGTRLLVL.

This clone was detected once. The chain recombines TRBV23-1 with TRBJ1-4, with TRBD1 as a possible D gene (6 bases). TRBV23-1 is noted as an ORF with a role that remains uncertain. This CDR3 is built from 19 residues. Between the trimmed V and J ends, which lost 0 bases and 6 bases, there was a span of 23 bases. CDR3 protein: CASSQSYLRWGGRDEKLFF. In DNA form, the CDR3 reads TGCGCCAGCAGTCAATCTTACCTAAGGTGGGGGGGGCGAGATGAAAAACTGTTTTTT.

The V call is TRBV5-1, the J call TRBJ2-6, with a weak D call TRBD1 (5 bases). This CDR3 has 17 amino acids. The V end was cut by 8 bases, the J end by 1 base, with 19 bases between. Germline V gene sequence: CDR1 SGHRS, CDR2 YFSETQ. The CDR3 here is CASVKGDLESGANVLTF. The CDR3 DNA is TGCGCCAGTGTAAAAGGGGATTTGGAGTCTGGGGCCAACGTCCTGACTTTC.

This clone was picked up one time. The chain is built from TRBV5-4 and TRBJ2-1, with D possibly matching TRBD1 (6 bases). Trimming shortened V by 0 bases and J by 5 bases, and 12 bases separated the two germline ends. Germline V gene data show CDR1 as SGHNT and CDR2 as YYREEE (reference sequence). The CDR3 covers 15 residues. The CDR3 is CASSLAWAGDNEQFF. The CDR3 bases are TGTGCCAGCAGCTTGGCATGGGCAGGGGACAATGAGCAGTTCTTC.

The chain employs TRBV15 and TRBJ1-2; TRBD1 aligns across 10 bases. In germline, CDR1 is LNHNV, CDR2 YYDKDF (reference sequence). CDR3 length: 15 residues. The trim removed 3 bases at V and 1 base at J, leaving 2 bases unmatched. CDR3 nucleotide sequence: TGTGCCACCAGCAGCGGACAGGGGGTTAACTATGGCTACACCTTC. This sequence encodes CATSSGQGVNYGYTF.

The CDR3 reads CASSWGIDTQYF. CDR3 bases: TGCGCCAGCAGCTGGGGGATAGATACGCAGTATTTT. The chain joins TRBV5-1 to TRBJ2-3; D is tentatively TRBD1 or TRBD2 (5 bases each). The CDR3 contains 12 residues. The germline CDR1 and CDR2 sequences are SGHRS and YFSETQ. With 3 bases removed from V and 5 bases from J, the gap between germline ends came to 7 bases.

The CDR3 nucleotides read TGCGCCAGCAGCCCGAGGTGGGCTAGCGGGAGATCCCACGAGCAGTACTTC. Translating gives CASSPRWASGRSHEQYF. The genes are TRBV4-1 and TRBJ2-7; 10 bases map to TRBD2. V was clipped by 4 bases and J by 5 bases; unmatched bases: 14. This CDR3 is built from 17 residues. Germline V CDR1 and CDR2: MGHRA, YSYEKL.

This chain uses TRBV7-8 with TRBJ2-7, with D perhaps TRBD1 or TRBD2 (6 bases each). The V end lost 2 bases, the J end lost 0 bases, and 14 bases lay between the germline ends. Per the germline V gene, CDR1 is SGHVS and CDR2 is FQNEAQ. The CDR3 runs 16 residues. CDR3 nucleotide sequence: TGTGCCAGCAGCTTACCGGGGGCGCGGAGCTCCTACGAGCAGTACTTC. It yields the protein CASSLPGARSSYEQYF.

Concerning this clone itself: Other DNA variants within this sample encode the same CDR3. CDR3 in amino acids: CASSPAGPYEQYF. The CDR3 nucleotides are TGTGCCAGCTCACCAGCTGGGCCCTACGAGCAGTACTTC. The chain links TRBV18 to TRBJ2-7; D not resolved. The V end was cut by 2 bases, the J end by 2 bases, with 7 bases between. Germline CDR1 is KGHSH and CDR2 is LQKENI. There are 13 residues in the CDR3.

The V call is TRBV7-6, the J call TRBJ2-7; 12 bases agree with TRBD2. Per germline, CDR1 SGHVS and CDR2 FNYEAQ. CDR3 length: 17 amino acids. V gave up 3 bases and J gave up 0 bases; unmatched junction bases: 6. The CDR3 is CASSFSPTSGSSYEQYF. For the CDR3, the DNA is TGTGCCAGCAGCTTTAGCCCGACTAGCGGGAGCTCCTACGAGCAGTACTTC.